This TCR beta chain was identified during a study of T cell changes during pregnancy in multiple sclerosis. The CDR3 has 15 amino acids. Germline CDR1 and CDR2: MNHNY and SVGAGI (reference sequence). V gave up 4 bases and J gave up 3 bases; unmatched junction bases: 7. The data were produced by immunoSEQ multiplex PCR, yet TCRdb's version contains in-frame clones alone and is incomplete. The profile covers about 29,000 clones, with approximately 91% appearing a single time and over 5.5% taken by the ten largest. The sample in question was CD8+ T cells from peripheral blood mononuclear cells, obtained after pregnancy. The sequence came from a female donor with multiple sclerosis, enrolled in a pregnancy study. J is TRBJ2-7 and V is TRBV6-6; 9 bases map to TRBD2. The CDR3 DNA is TGTGCCAGCAGTTTGGGGGCTAGCGGGATCTACGAGCAGTACTTC. It translates to CASSLGASGIYEQYF.